The 23 T cell receptor beta chains below come from one sample, sequenced in a study of blood T cell repertoires in COVID-19. Using immunoSEQ multiplex PCR, the repertoire was profiled, and TCRdb retains in-frame clones only, with some absent. The sample has 110,000 to 150,000 clones, around 82% seen once. The sample consisted of PBMCs or T cells enriched from blood (not recorded which). These receptors were taken from a woman aged 50 to 60 who had recovered from COVID-19.

V is TRBV7-7 and J is TRBJ2-1; 8 bases match TRBD2. V was clipped by 5 bases and J by 4 bases; unmatched bases: 4. The CDR3 length is 14 residues. The germline V gene encodes CDR1 SSHAT and CDR2 FNYEAQ (reference sequence). The CDR3 nucleotides are TGTGCCAGCAGCCCCGGGGGGGGGTACAATGAGCAGTTCTTC. Protein product: CASSPGGGYNEQFF.

The chain joins TRBV12-3 or TRBV12-4 to TRBJ1-1; D uncertain. This CDR3 region has 12 residues. V was clipped by 3 bases and J by 7 bases, with 9 bases between them. Here the CDR3 reads CASSFREGEAFF. CDR3 bases: TGTGCCAGCAGTTTCCGGGAAGGTGAAGCTTTCTTT.

As for this clone: One junction end does not reproduce the germline sequence, and a read error may be involved. The rearrangement joins TRBV5-6 to TRBJ2-1; possibly TRBD1 for D (5 bases). This CDR3 comprises 13 residues. The germline V gene encodes CDR1 SGHDT and CDR2 YYEEEE. The CDR3 protein is CASSLAGYSEQFF. In nucleotides, the CDR3 is TGTGCCAGCAGCTTGGCAGGGTACAGTGAGCAGTTCTTC.

This clone has only one observation. The chain uses TRBV3-1 (or the pseudogene TRBV3-2) and TRBJ2-1; 16 bases line up with TRBD2. V lost 3 bases to trimming and J lost 7 bases; unmatched junction nucleotides: 15. The CDR3 length is 20 residues. Per germline, CDR1 LGHDT and CDR2 YNNKEL (reference sequence). The CDR3, as DNA: TGTGCCAGCAGCCACTATCCCGGGACTAGCGGGGGGGCCTTTAGGAATGAGCAGTTCTTC. Protein: CASSHYPGTSGGAFRNEQFF.

V usage is TRBV5-5 and J usage is TRBJ2-7; D not resolved. CDR3 size: 11 residues. Per germline, CDR1 SGHKS and CDR2 YYEKEE (reference sequence). The ends were cut back, 4 bases at V and 4 bases at J, with 6 bases in the middle. The DNA of the CDR3 is TGTGCCAGCAGCCCACATTACGAGCAGTACTTC. It translates to CASSPHYEQYF.

This clone was counted a few times. This chain joins TRBV29-1 and TRBJ1-2; D is ambiguous. Germline CDR1 and CDR2: SQVTM and ANQGSEA. The CDR3 totals 15 residues. V gave up 1 base and J gave up 0 bases, with 12 bases separating them. CDR3 region: CSVEGGGDSNYGYTF. CDR3 DNA sequence: TGCAGCGTTGAAGGGGGAGGCGATTCTAACTATGGCTACACCTTC.

The chain combines TRBV19 with TRBJ2-3, with D possibly matching TRBD1 (5 bases). Germline V gives CDR1 LNHDA, CDR2 SQIVND (reference sequence). CDR3 length: 17 residues. With 5 bases removed from V and 2 bases from J, the gap between germline ends came to 20 bases. For the CDR3, the DNA is TGTGCCAGTAGTCCTCCCCTCCCCGCCAGGGACACAGATACGCAGTATTTT. It encodes CASSPPLPARDTDTQYF.

The rearrangement uses TRBV5-5 and TRBJ2-3; weak D call: TRBD2 (6 bases). The CDR3 runs to 16 residues. Trimming left V 2 bases short and J 6 bases short, with 19 bases between. CDR1 is SGHKS and CDR2 is YYEKEE in the germline V gene (reference sequence). In DNA, the CDR3 is TGTGCCAGCAGCTTATCGATAGGGTGGAGGGCCGATACGCAGTATTTT. Protein sequence: CASSLSIGWRADTQYF.

The genes are TRBV27 and TRBJ1-6, with D hard to call. Per the germline V gene, CDR1 is MNHEY and CDR2 is SMNVEV (reference sequence). V was cut by 0 bases and J by 13 bases, with 7 bases left in between. The CDR3 extends over 12 amino acids. CDR3: CASSLSRGPLHF. The CDR3 DNA reads as TGTGCCAGCAGTTTATCTCGGGGTCCCCTCCACTTT.

The J gene is TRBJ1-2, the V gene TRBV2; no firm D call. The V gene lost 7 bases and the J gene lost 8 bases, with 20 bases spanning the gap. Germline V gene data show CDR1 as SNHLY and CDR2 as FYNNEI. The CDR3 runs 14 residues. Here the CDR3 DNA reads TGTGCCAGCAATGGGGAGACCGGCCCCTACGGCTACACCTTC. Protein: CASNGETGPYGYTF.

The V gene is TRBV13, the J gene TRBJ2-1; 10 bases are a match to TRBD2. The CDR3 contains 20 residues. Germline V gives CDR1 PRHDT, CDR2 FYEKMQ (reference sequence). V lost 5 bases and J lost 0; bases outside the gene matches: 16. The chain's CDR3 is CASSGETGLAHLSSYNEQFF. Written as DNA, the CDR3 is TGTGCCAGCAGCGGGGAGACGGGACTAGCGCATCTTAGCTCCTACAATGAGCAGTTCTTC.

This rearrangement joins TRBV7-9 to TRBJ1-5; D may be TRBD1 (5 bases). The CDR3 has 15 amino acids. Germline loops: CDR1 SEHNR, CDR2 FQNEAQ (reference sequence). The V end was cut by 5 bases, the J end by 5 bases, with 16 bases between. DNA for the CDR3: TGTGCCAGCAGCGAACACTCGACAGACTATCAGCCCCAGCATTTT. Amino acids: CASSEHSTDYQPQHF.

The chain recombines TRBV3-1 (or the pseudogene TRBV3-2) with TRBJ2-5, with D possibly matching TRBD2 (5 bases). The CDR3 is made up of 15 amino acids. Trimming removed 2 bases from V and 0 bases from J, with 10 bases in between. CDR1 LGHDT and CDR2 YNNKEL come from the germline V gene (reference sequence). The chain's CDR3 is CASSQSGEYQETQYF. The CDR3 DNA follows: TGTGCCAGCAGCCAATCCGGGGAGTACCAAGAGACCCAGTACTTC.

A single count supports this clone. This chain's CDR3 is CASSQRSAVEAFF. The CDR3 bases are TGTGCCAGCAGCCAGAGGTCGGCTGTTGAAGCTTTCTTT. The chain combines TRBV12-3 or TRBV12-4 with TRBJ1-1, with unresolved D. The CDR3 totals 13 residues. Deletions cut 6 bases from V and 7 bases from J, with 15 bases between.

The rearrangement links TRBV2 to TRBJ1-1; D gene uncertain. Germline CDR1 reads SNHLY; CDR2 reads FYNNEI. V dropped 4 bases and J dropped 5 bases, with 11 bases sitting between them. The length of the CDR3 is 13 residues. The CDR3 spells CASSGVRWTEAFF. The CDR3, as DNA: TGTGCCAGCAGTGGCGTCCGTTGGACTGAAGCTTTCTTT.

The chain recombines TRBV5-1 with TRBJ1-5; D is ambiguous. Between the trimmed V and J ends, which lost 3 bases and 2 bases, there was a span of 15 bases. Germline values: CDR1 SGHRS, CDR2 YFSETQ. The CDR3 has 16 amino acids. DNA of the CDR3: TGCGCCAGCAGCTCTGACCCATGGGCCGGCAATCAGCCCCAGCATTTT. Residues: CASSSDPWAGNQPQHF.

This rearrangement joins TRBV7-9 to TRBJ2-6; D might be TRBD1 (5 bases). Trimming shortened V by 3 bases and J by 2 bases, and 11 bases separated the two germline ends. CDR3 length equals 16 residues. Germline CDR1 is SEHNR and CDR2 is FQNEAQ (reference sequence). The CDR3 sequence: CASSFRGAAGANVLTF. Here the CDR3 DNA reads TGTGCCAGCAGCTTCCGTGGGGCGGCTGGGGCCAACGTCCTGACTTTC.

CDR3 in DNA: TGTGCCAGCAGCTTACCTATGGAGAGCGAAAAACTGTTTTTT. The encoded protein is CASSLPMESEKLFF. The chain is built from TRBV7-9 and TRBJ1-4; D gene unclear. Germline V gene lookup returns CDR1 SEHNR and CDR2 FQNEAQ (reference sequence). The ends were cut back, 2 bases at V and 8 bases at J, with 12 bases in the middle. This CDR3 spans 14 amino acids.

This rearrangement joins TRBV9 to TRBJ1-2; 9 bases align to TRBD1. The CDR3 is made up of 19 amino acids. Germline CDR1 reads SGDLS; CDR2 reads YYNGEE. With V trimmed by 0 bases and J by 7 bases, 19 bases remained unmatched. For the CDR3, the DNA is TGTGCCAGCAGCGTAGCCCCAACCCCCGGGACAGGGCGAGAAAGTGGCTACACCTTC. Its translation: CASSVAPTPGTGRESGYTF.

The sample holds a few counts of this clone. V is TRBV27 and J is TRBJ1-2, with 7 bases aligning to TRBD1. The CDR3 totals 15 residues. Per germline, CDR1 MNHEY and CDR2 SMNVEV (reference sequence). With 3 bases clipped from V and 4 bases from J, the junction kept 8 bases outside the gene matches. CDR3 DNA: TGTGCCAGCAGTTTCCTTGGGACAGCAATCTATGGCTACACCTTC. Translated: CASSFLGTAIYGYTF.

The gene calls are TRBV3-1 (or the pseudogene TRBV3-2) and TRBJ2-1, with TRBD1 as a possible D gene (5 bases). Germline CDR1 LGHDT, CDR2 YNNKEL (reference sequence). The CDR3 spans 14 residues. The V gene lost 2 bases and the J gene lost 3 bases, with 8 bases spanning the gap. For the CDR3, the DNA is TGTGCCAGCAGCCAATTAGGGGTCTACAATGAGCAGTTCTTC. Protein: CASSQLGVYNEQFF.

This clone turned up a few times. This chain connects TRBV18 to TRBJ1-1; TRBD1 agrees at 8 bases. Per the germline V gene, CDR1 is KGHSH and CDR2 is LQKENI. With 0 bases clipped from V and 0 bases from J, the junction kept 12 bases outside the gene matches. The CDR3 has 19 residues. The CDR3 region is CASSPPEDVRGRMNTEAFF. CDR3 in DNA: TGTGCCAGCTCACCACCCGAGGATGTCAGGGGGCGAATGAACACTGAAGCTTTCTTT.

The V gene is TRBV5-4, the J gene TRBJ1-5; D may be TRBD1 (6 bases). CDR1 is SGHNT, CDR2 YYREEE, per germline (reference sequence). This CDR3 is 16 amino acids long. V was clipped by 3 bases and J by 0 bases, with 13 bases between them. CDR3 loop: CASSSRTADSNQPQHF. The CDR3 DNA reads as TGTGCCAGCAGCTCGAGGACAGCTGATAGCAATCAGCCCCAGCATTTT.